This TCR beta chain derives from a study of T cells in Graves' hyperthyroidism and ophthalmopathy. Across the whole study: Sampling of peripheral blood happened at initial diagnosis, prior to any treatment.

Patients with uncontrolled infections, other autoimmune diseases, pregnancy or lactation were excluded. Clinicians diagnosed patients from clinical symptoms, serum thyroxine and TRAb, thyroid ultrasound and orbital computed tomography. Extraction of PBMCs used about 9.2 ml of fresh peripheral blood. Regions amplified from RNA transcripts were the TCR beta CDR3 regions. HTBI primers drove first-round RT-PCR of the TCR CDR3. TCRdb reanalysed the multiplex PCR reads using MiXCR and keeps one entry per CDR3 protein. There are about 290,000 distinct CDR3 sequences in the sample; around 19% occur only once, and just under 40% lies in the top ten. Specimen: blood. This sequence was found in a man between 50 and 59 years old with Graves' ophthalmopathy.

CDR3 DNA sequence: TGTGCCAGCAGTGAAGAGGGTTCGGGCTATGGCTACACCTTC. It yields the protein CASSEEGSGYGYTF. The rearrangement joins TRBV6-1 to TRBJ1-2; no clear D. Germline CDR1 is MNHNS and CDR2 is SASEGT. CDR3 size: 14 residues. Trimming shortened V by 1 base and J by 4 bases, and 10 bases separated the two germline ends.